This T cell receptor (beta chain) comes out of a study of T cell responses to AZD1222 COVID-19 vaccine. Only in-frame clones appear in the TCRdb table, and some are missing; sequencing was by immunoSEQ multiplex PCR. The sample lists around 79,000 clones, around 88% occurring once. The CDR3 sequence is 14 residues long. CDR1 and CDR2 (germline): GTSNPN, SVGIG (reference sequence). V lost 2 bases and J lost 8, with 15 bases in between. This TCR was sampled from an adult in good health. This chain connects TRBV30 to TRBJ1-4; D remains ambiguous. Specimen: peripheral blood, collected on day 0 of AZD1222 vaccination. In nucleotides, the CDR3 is TGTGCCTGGAGTTCCCGGCGGGGAGGAGAAAAACTGTTTTTT. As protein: CAWSSRRGGEKLFF. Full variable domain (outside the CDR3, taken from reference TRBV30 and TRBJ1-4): SQTIHQWPATLVQPVGSPLSLECTVEGTSNPNLYWYRQAAGRGLQLLFYSVGIGQISSEVPQNLSASRPQDRQFILSSKKLLLSDSGFYLCAWSSRRGGEKLFFGSGTQLSVL.